The 28 T cell receptor beta chains below all came from one sample that was sequenced in a study of PD-1 blockade in classical Hodgkin lymphoma. The time point denotes: cycle 4 day 1 (C4D1), after less than 7 weeks of nivolumab. All trial patients relapsed after autologous stem cell transplantation. Produced via immunoSEQ multiplex PCR; TCRdb's table is partial and in-frame only. The table lists some 90,000 clones, 83% of them singletons. Sequencing used peripheral blood mononuclear cells (PBMCs), obtained before the fourth cycle of nivolumab. The receptor set was obtained from a human donor with classical Hodgkin lymphoma.

This sequence joins TRBV14 and TRBJ2-7, with a weak D call TRBD2 (6 bases). Trimming pared 6 bases from V and 0 bases from J, leaving 15 bases between. The germline V gene has CDR1 SGHDN and CDR2 FVKESK. CDR3 length equals 15 residues. The CDR3 here is CASSQGLLSSYEQYF. CDR3 DNA: TGTGCCAGCAGTCAGGGACTCCTAAGCTCCTACGAGCAGTACTTC.

The V and J genes are TRBV5-1 and TRBJ2-7; TRBD2 matches at 15 bases. Unmatched junction bases numbered 4, after V lost 0 bases and J lost 6 bases. Germline CDR1 and CDR2: SGHRS and YFSETQ. The CDR3 covers 16 residues. The CDR3 coding sequence is TGCGCCAGCAGCTTGGGGACTAGCGGGAGGGCCTTCGAGCAGTACTTC. Translated, it gives CASSLGTSGRAFEQYF.

The chain couples TRBV9 to TRBJ2-3; 7 bases agree with TRBD2. This CDR3 has 17 amino acids. Trimming took 3 bases from V and 0 from J; bases not matched to a gene: 10. CDR1 and CDR2 (germline): SGDLS, YYNGEE. The CDR3 protein is CASSGQTSSPSTDTQYF. The CDR3 bases are TGTGCCAGCAGCGGACAGACTAGCAGCCCCAGCACAGATACGCAGTATTTT.

This chain links TRBV4-3 with TRBJ2-2, with TRBD2 identical over 10 bases. The CDR3 has 17 amino acids. Germline loops: CDR1 LGHNA, CDR2 YSLEER. J lost 3 bases, V lost 1 base, and 5 bases had no gene match. The CDR3 spells CASSQGDSGRYTGELFF. CDR3 nucleotide sequence: TGCGCCAGCAGCCAAGGGGATAGCGGGAGGTACACCGGGGAGCTGTTTTTT.

V gene TRBV2 combines with J gene TRBJ1-1; 8 bases map to TRBD1. The CDR3 is made up of 14 amino acids. The V gene end was trimmed by 5 bases and the J gene end by 8 bases; junction bases not matched to a gene: 10. Germline V gives CDR1 SNHLY, CDR2 FYNNEI. The CDR3 DNA sequence: TGTGCCAGCAGTATGCAGGGGGCCGGCAGCGAAGCTTTCTTT. Amino acids: CASSMQGAGSEAFF.

The rearrangement links TRBV10-2 to TRBJ2-5, with TRBD2 matching 11 bases. The germline gives CDR1 WSHSY, CDR2 SAAADI. The CDR3 extends over 15 amino acids. The junction had 6 bases not matched to a gene; V was cut back by 7 bases and J by 2 bases. Here the CDR3 reads CASKNRLAGQETQYF. CDR3 in DNA: TGCGCCAGCAAAAATCGACTAGCGGGACAAGAGACCCAGTACTTC.

The chain carries TRBV7-8 and TRBJ2-1, with TRBD2 identical over 8 bases. Germline V CDR1 and CDR2: SGHVS, FQNEAQ. The CDR3 length is 16 residues. The ends lost 5 bases at V and 6 bases at J; junction bases unmatched: 12. The CDR3 sequence is CASSLRRGARGNEQFF. In DNA form, the CDR3 reads TGTGCCAGCAGCCTCCGGCGGGGGGCTCGGGGCAATGAGCAGTTCTTC.

Comment on this clone: Additional DNA sequences in this sample encode the identical CDR3. The chain carries TRBV10-2 and TRBJ1-3; the D is unclear. Trimming shortened V by 5 bases and J by 0 bases, and 5 bases separated the two germline ends. Per germline, CDR1 WSHSY and CDR2 SAAADI. The CDR3 runs 13 residues. The CDR3 protein is CASSQSSGNTIYF. CDR3 DNA: TGCGCCAGCAGTCAGAGCTCTGGAAACACCATATATTTT.

The CDR3 DNA follows: TGTGCCAGCAGTGATTCTCTGACAGGGGGGACCAAAAACATTCAGTACTTC. Its translation is CASSDSLTGGTKNIQYF. The J gene is TRBJ2-4, the V gene TRBV6-1; 9 bases are shared with TRBD1. CDR3 length: 17 amino acids. CDR1 and CDR2 from the germline V gene are MNHNS and SASEGT. The V segment lost 3 bases and the J segment 2 bases; nucleotides outside the gene matches: 8.

The genes are TRBV5-4 and TRBJ2-7; TRBD1 is a possible D gene (6 bases). In germline, CDR1 is SGHNT, CDR2 YYREEE (reference sequence). This CDR3 is 14 amino acids long. With 3 bases removed from V and 0 bases from J, the gap between germline ends came to 10 bases. CDR3 sequence: CASSSDRSSYEQYF. In nucleotides, the CDR3 is TGTGCCAGCAGCTCTGACAGGAGCTCCTACGAGCAGTACTTC.

V gene TRBV7-6 combines with J gene TRBJ2-5; D remains ambiguous. The CDR3 sequence is 14 residues long. V lost 0 bases to trimming and J lost 5 bases, with 10 bases between them. The germline CDR1 and CDR2 sequences are SGHVS and FNYEAQ. Here the CDR3 DNA reads TGTGCCAGCAGCTTAGCGCCGGTCGGGGAGACCCAGTACTTC. It codes for CASSLAPVGETQYF. Supplemented by reference TRBV7-6 and TRBJ2-5, the full variable domain reads GAGVSQSPRYKVTKRGQDVALRCDPISGHVSLYWYRQALGQGPEFLTYFNYEAQQDKSGLPNDRFSAERPEGSISTLTIQRTEQRDSAMYRCASSLAPVGETQYFGPGTRLLVL.

Only one count was recorded for this clone. The V and J genes are TRBV12-5 and TRBJ2-1, with D unclear. Germline values: CDR1 LGHNT, CDR2 FRNRAP. V lost 2 bases, J lost 13 bases, and 9 bases lay in between. CDR3 length: 11 residues. CDR3 DNA sequence: TGTGCTAGTGGTTTGTACTTTACACAGTTCTTC. This translates into CASGLYFTQFF.

The V and J genes are TRBV25-1 and TRBJ2-7; TRBD1 is a possible D gene (5 bases). Germline-derived CDR1 and CDR2 are MGHDK and SYGVNS. This CDR3 has 13 amino acids. Trimming removed 4 bases from V and 2 bases from J, with 9 bases in between. The CDR3 is CASSVAGTYEQYF. The DNA of the CDR3 is TGTGCCAGCAGTGTCGCAGGGACCTACGAGCAGTACTTC.

With regard to this clone: The DNA is left out, because the CDR3 cannot be placed on it with certainty; the CDR3 is given as TCRdb lists it. The V gene is TRBV10-2, the J gene TRBJ1-2. Germline CDR1 reads WSHSY; CDR2 reads SAAADI. The CDR3 adds up to 14 amino acids, both ends counted. The CDR3 reads CASSESVQVYGYTF.

This clone showed up just a few times. The chain carries TRBV19 and TRBJ2-2; no firm D call. V was shortened by 3 bases and J by 4 bases, with 9 bases between the two germline ends. This CDR3 contains 14 residues. CDR1 LNHDA and CDR2 SQIVND come from the germline V gene (reference sequence). CDR3 protein: CASSMPRGTGELFF. DNA of the CDR3: TGTGCCAGTAGTATGCCTCGTGGCACCGGGGAGCTGTTTTTT.

The chain employs TRBV11-2 and TRBJ2-5, with D perhaps matching TRBD2 (6 bases). Trimming cost V 5 bases and J 4 bases, with 26 bases left between them. The CDR3 is 18 residues long. CDR1 is SGHAT, CDR2 FQNNGV, per germline. In DNA form, the CDR3 reads TGTGCCAGCAGCCTCAGGCGATCCGGGACTTCATGGGCAGAGACCCAGTACTTC. Its translation is CASSLRRSGTSWAETQYF.

The chain links TRBV7-9 to TRBJ2-5; D is unclear. CDR1 is SEHNR, CDR2 FQNEAQ, per germline (reference sequence). V shed 3 bases and J shed 4 bases, with 12 bases lying between them. CDR3 length: 14 amino acids. DNA for the CDR3: TGTGCCAGCAGCTTTTTAGTTCTTGGAGAGACCCAGTACTTC. The encoded protein is CASSFLVLGETQYF.

This chain connects TRBV6-4 to TRBJ2-7; the match to TRBD2 covers 7 bases. The CDR3 covers 15 residues. Germline values: CDR1 MRHNA, CDR2 SNTAGT. Trimming removed 6 bases from V and 1 base from J; junction bases left unmatched: 9. The CDR3 loop is CASSVAPGGSYEQYF. CDR3 nucleotide sequence: TGTGCCAGCAGCGTCGCCCCGGGAGGTTCCTACGAGCAGTACTTC.

The chain links TRBV11-3 to TRBJ2-7; D uncertain. CDR1 and CDR2 from the germline V gene are SGHNT and YENEEA. The CDR3 length is 15 residues. V was clipped by 5 bases and J by 5 bases, with 19 bases between them. The CDR3 is CASSIGPVPLHEQYF. The CDR3 coding sequence is TGTGCCAGCAGCATAGGGCCGGTTCCATTACACGAGCAGTACTTC. The full variable domain, with the rest looked up from reference TRBV11-3 and TRBJ2-7, is EAGVVQSPRYKIIEKKQPVAFWCNPISGHNTLYWYLQNLGQGPELLIRYENEEAVDDSQLPKDRFSAERLKGVDSTLKIQPAELGDSAVYLCASSIGPVPLHEQYFGPGTRLTVT.

The CDR3 bases are TGTGCCAGCAGTAAGAATCGGGACCCCGCTCCTCCTACCGGGGAGCTGTTTTTT. Protein product: CASSKNRDPAPPTGELFF. The V gene is TRBV2, the J gene TRBJ2-2; D may match TRBD1 or TRBD2 (5 bases each). This CDR3 is built from 18 residues. Trimming took 5 bases from V and 5 from J, leaving 24 bases between them. In germline, CDR1 is SNHLY, CDR2 FYNNEI.

V gene TRBV5-1 combines with J gene TRBJ1-1, with 7 bases matching TRBD1. With 3 bases clipped from V and 4 bases from J, the junction kept 6 bases outside the gene matches. Germline CDR1 is SGHRS and CDR2 is YFSETQ. The CDR3 contains 14 residues. The CDR3 coding sequence is TGCGCCAGCAGCTGGGAGGGGGCCGTCACTGAAGCTTTCTTT. This encodes CASSWEGAVTEAFF.

The chain employs TRBV15 and TRBJ1-2, with TRBD1 identical over 8 bases. From germline, CDR1 is LNHNV and CDR2 YYDKDF (reference sequence). CDR3 length: 16 residues. V trimming: 0 bases; J trimming: 5 bases; junction bases outside the gene matches: 8. The CDR3 DNA is TGTGCCACCAGCAGAGATCTAGGGACAGGAGGGTATGGCTACACCTTC. The encoded protein is CATSRDLGTGGYGYTF.

The V call is TRBV28, the J call TRBJ2-2; 8 positions match TRBD1. V lost 10 bases to trimming and J lost 4 bases; unmatched junction nucleotides: 5. This CDR3 contains 13 residues. Germline CDR1 is MDHEN and CDR2 is SYDVKM. The CDR3: CATRDRGTGELFF. CDR3 coding DNA: TGTGCCACACGAGACAGGGGCACCGGGGAGCTGTTTTTT.

With regard to this clone: This specimen includes other DNA sequences encoding the same CDR3. The chain employs TRBV9 and TRBJ2-1; a weak D match, TRBD1 (5 bases). The CDR3 has 15 residues. The V gene lost 0 bases and the J gene lost 0 bases, with 7 bases spanning the gap. Germline CDR1 reads SGDLS; CDR2 reads YYNGEE. CDR3 DNA: TGTGCCAGCAGCGTAGTAGGGGACTCCTACAATGAGCAGTTCTTC. This codes for CASSVVGDSYNEQFF.

The chain employs TRBV7-2 and TRBJ1-4; D unresolved. V lost 5 bases and J lost 0, with 10 bases in between. The CDR3 is made up of 15 amino acids. The germline V gene encodes CDR1 SGHTA and CDR2 FQGNSA. CDR3 DNA sequence: TGTGCCAGCAGCCTCTCCGCGGCAACTAATGAAAAACTGTTTTTT. It specifies CASSLSAATNEKLFF.

The J gene is TRBJ2-5, the V gene TRBV19; tentative D call: TRBD2 (6 bases). The germline CDR1 and CDR2 sequences are LNHDA and SQIVND (reference sequence). Trimming stripped 6 bases from V and 5 bases from J, with 13 bases between. This CDR3 has 13 amino acids. The CDR3 bases are TGTGCCAGTAGGTCTACCGGGACTGAGACCCAGTACTTC. Its protein product is CASRSTGTETQYF.

The J gene is TRBJ2-5, the V gene TRBV29-1, with TRBD2 as a possible D gene (5 bases). V was clipped by 8 bases and J by 7 bases, with 20 bases between them. CDR3 length: 13 amino acids. Germline lookup yields CDR1 SQVTM and CDR2 ANQGSEA. The chain's CDR3 is CSPLEVLGGTQYF. The DNA for the CDR3 is TGCAGCCCCCTGGAGGTCCTAGGCGGGACCCAGTACTTC.

V gene TRBV19 combines with J gene TRBJ2-7; no clear D gene. The CDR3 consists of 15 residues. Germline-derived CDR1 and CDR2 are LNHDA and SQIVND (reference sequence). V was cut by 6 bases and J by 7 bases, with 22 bases left in between. The CDR3: CASRPAGLFVGEQYF. CDR3 in DNA: TGTGCCAGTAGGCCCGCCGGGTTGTTCGTGGGGGAGCAGTACTTC.